What follows are 10 T cell receptor beta chains derived from one specimen sequenced in a study of blood T cell repertoires in COVID-19. Libraries were prepared by immunoSEQ multiplex PCR; TCRdb keeps only in-frame clonotypes and omits some of them. The top ten clones hold roughly 8% of a sample with approximately 76,000 clones, around nine tenths of them seen once. The sample consisted of peripheral blood. The receptors derive from a human donor in a cohort sampled during active COVID-19.

The rearrangement links TRBV30 to TRBJ2-7; weak D call: TRBD2 (5 bases). Per germline, CDR1 GTSNPN and CDR2 SVGIG (reference sequence). The CDR3 runs to 14 residues. V was clipped by 3 bases and J by 3 bases, with 15 bases between them. CDR3 coding DNA: TGTGCCTGGAGCGGTTCTAGCCGGCGCTACGAGCAGTACTTC. As protein: CAWSGSSRRYEQYF.

The chain recombines TRBV29-1 with TRBJ1-5, with a tentative D call TRBD1 (6 bases). Trimming took 0 bases from V and 15 from J, leaving 12 bases between them. CDR1 and CDR2 (germline): SQVTM, ANQGSEA. CDR3 length: 11 amino acids. CDR3 amino acids: CSVEDGGSRHF. The CDR3 DNA reads as TGCAGCGTTGAAGATGGGGGCAGTCGGCATTTT.

V usage is TRBV7-2 and J usage is TRBJ1-1, with a weak D call TRBD1 (6 bases). V was pared by 5 bases and J by 5 bases, with 12 bases between. The CDR3 totals 13 residues. Germline CDR1 is SGHTA and CDR2 is FQGNSA. The CDR3 DNA sequence: TGTGCCAGCAGCCCGCTACAGGGTACTGAAGCTTTCTTT. This sequence encodes CASSPLQGTEAFF.

The chain carries TRBV12-3 or TRBV12-4 and TRBJ1-1; 7 positions agree with TRBD1. The V and J ends lost 4 bases and 10 bases, in that order; junction bases with no gene match: 6. This CDR3 is built from 12 residues. CDR3 DNA: TGTGCCAGCAGTTATGACAGGGCGGCAGCTTTCTTT. Amino acid sequence: CASSYDRAAAFF.

V and J are TRBV27 and TRBJ2-7, with 7 nucleotides matching TRBD2. This CDR3 spans 14 amino acids. Germline values: CDR1 MNHEY, CDR2 SMNVEV (reference sequence). With V trimmed by 5 bases and J by 4 bases, 8 bases remained unmatched. CDR3 nucleotide sequence: TGTGCCAGCAGTCCGAGGTGGGGGGGTTACGAGCAGTACTTC. It translates to CASSPRWGGYEQYF.

The chain has TRBV5-1 and TRBJ2-5, with TRBD1 identical over 8 bases. The CDR3 runs 15 residues. V dropped 0 bases and J dropped 3; count of bases not matched to a gene: 4. Germline values: CDR1 SGHRS, CDR2 YFSETQ. In nucleotides, the CDR3 is TGCGCCAGCAGCTTGGGGGCAGGGGGCAAAGAGACCCAGTACTTC. Amino acids: CASSLGAGGKETQYF.

The chain couples TRBV28 to TRBJ1-1; D gene unclear. The germline V and J ends were trimmed by 4 bases and 1 base, with 7 bases remaining between them. This CDR3 is built from 13 residues. Germline V gives CDR1 MDHEN, CDR2 SYDVKM. This chain's CDR3 is CASSSYGNTEAFF. Written as DNA, the CDR3 is TGTGCCAGCAGTTCCTATGGGAACACTGAAGCTTTCTTT. The full variable domain, with the rest looked up from reference TRBV28 and TRBJ1-1, is DVKVTQSSRYLVKRTGEKVFLECVQDMDHENMFWYRQDPGLGLRLIYFSYDVKMKEKGDIPEGYSVSREKKERFSLILESASTNQTSMYLCASSSYGNTEAFFGQGTRLTVV.

The genes are TRBV2 and TRBJ2-7; the D is unclear. The CDR3 contains 12 residues. CDR1 is SNHLY, CDR2 FYNNEI, per germline. Trimming took 8 bases from V and 0 from J, leaving 8 bases between them. In nucleotides, the CDR3 is TGTGCCAGCTGGGCTCCCTCCTACGAGCAGTACTTC. This sequence encodes CASWAPSYEQYF.

The chain recombines TRBV10-3 with TRBJ1-6; tentatively, D is TRBD1 (6 bases). Germline CDR1 ENHRY, CDR2 SYGVKD. The CDR3 runs to 14 residues. Trimming took off 0 bases at V and 6 bases at J, with 6 bases between the two ends. CDR3 protein: CAISESGANSPLHF. The CDR3 DNA follows: TGTGCCATCAGTGAGTCGGGGGCTAATTCACCCCTCCACTTT.

The chain carries TRBV5-8 and TRBJ2-7; no firm D call. With 4 bases removed from V and 4 bases from J, the gap between germline ends came to 6 bases. Germline values: CDR1 SGHTS, CDR2 YDEGEE. This CDR3 region has 11 residues. The CDR3 loop is CASSPGYEQYF. CDR3 DNA: TGTGCCAGCAGCCCCGGGTACGAGCAGTACTTC.